The rows below give T cell receptor beta chains drawn from one sample of a study of blood T cells in healthy people across ages. TCRdb reprocessed the 5' RACE reads with MiXCR, giving one entry per CDR3 protein. The sample consists of around 2 million distinct CDR3 sequences, approximately 40% of them appearing once. Sequencing used blood. The receptors shown here come from a human donor in good health. The CDR3 runs from the conserved cysteine through the conserved F or W. Fields, in order: J gene, CDR3 length, clone size, V gene, D gene, CDR3 protein, CDR3 DNA. The D gene is left open where the match is weak. Rows give clone size only sometimes, using once, few, many, or a class for an expanded clone.

>TRBJ2-3|19|.|TRBV15|TRBD2
CATSVPGLAGSITPDTQYF
TGTGCCACCAGCGTACCAGGACTAGCGGGGTCCATAACTCCAGATACGCAGTATTTT
>TRBJ1-2|14|.|TRBV24-1|TRBD1
CATSETGFDYGYTF
TGTGCCACCAGTGAGACAGGGTTTGACTATGGCTACACCTTC
>TRBJ1-1|17|.|TRBV3-1|TRBD1
CASSRRDRESGNTEAFF
TGTGCCAGCAGCCGCCGGGACAGGGAGTCTGGGAACACTGAAGCTTTCTTT
>TRBJ2-7|15|.|TRBV12-3/TRBV12-4|TRBD1
CASRRDRGPLGEQYF
TGTGCCAGCAGGCGGGACAGGGGACCCCTTGGCGAGCAGTACTTC
>TRBJ1-5|12|few|TRBV6-1|.
CASTGVPPSQHF
TGTGCCAGCACGGGGGTCCCGCCTTCCCAGCATTTT
>TRBJ1-2|17|few|TRBV4-2|TRBD1
CASSRPATSRGRDGYTF
TGTGCCAGCAGCCGACCAGCCACTTCCAGGGGGAGGGATGGCTACACCTTC
>TRBJ2-7|13|.|TRBV18|.
CASSQSQEYEQYF
TGTGCCAGCTCGCAATCCCAGGAGTACGAGCAGTACTTC
>TRBJ2-5|14|.|TRBV5-5|.
CASSLFREPETQYF
TGTGCCAGCAGCTTGTTCAGGGAACCGGAGACCCAGTACTTC
>TRBJ2-7|14|.|TRBV6-6|.
CASSHRSEGYEQYF
TGTGCCAGCAGCCACAGGTCGGAAGGGTACGAGCAGTACTTC
>TRBJ2-1|13|few|TRBV2|.
CASSDTGYNEQFF
TGTGCCAGCAGTGATACAGGATACAATGAGCAGTTCTTC
>TRBJ2-7|18|.|TRBV7-2|TRBD2
CASSLRTSGGESPYEQYF
TGTGCCAGCAGCTTACGGACTAGCGGGGGGGAATCCCCCTACGAGCAGTACTTC
>TRBJ2-4|14|few|TRBV2|.
CASSRQNPQDIQYF
TGTGCCAGCAGTCGACAGAATCCCCAGGACATTCAGTACTTC
>TRBJ1-2|12|once|TRBV6-2/TRBV6-3|.
CASSYGPAGYTF
TGTGCCAGCAGTTATGGACCTGCTGGCTACACCTTC
>TRBJ2-7|15|.|TRBV6-2/TRBV6-3|TRBD1
CASSRGQGDLNIQDF
TGTGCCAGCAGCCGGGGACAGGGGGACTTAAACATTCAGGACTTC
>TRBJ1-4|13|once|TRBV5-1|.
CASSLIQNEKLFF
TGCGCCAGCAGCTTGATCCAGAATGAAAAACTGTTTTTT
>TRBJ2-1|13|.|TRBV6-5|.
CASGGPLPSEQFF
TGTGCCAGCGGGGGGCCCCTACCTAGTGAGCAGTTCTTC
>TRBJ1-5|15|.|TRBV7-2|.
CASSLVGGNNQPQHF
TGTGCCAGCAGCTTAGTAGGAGGGAACAATCAGCCCCAGCATTTT
>TRBJ2-3|15|.|TRBV10-3|.
CAISLAGAYTDTQYF
TGTGCCATCAGTTTGGCGGGGGCCTACACAGATACGCAGTATTTT
>TRBJ1-1|14|.|TRBV27|TRBD1
CASRVTGVSTEAFF
TGTGCCAGCAGGGTAACAGGGGTAAGCACTGAAGCTTTCTTT
>TRBJ2-7|16|many|TRBV7-2|TRBD1
CASSSTGKYAAYEQYF
TGTGCCAGCAGCTCGACAGGGAAGTATGCGGCCTACGAGCAGTACTTC
>TRBJ2-2|12|.|TRBV10-3|.
CAISDARRELFF
TGTGCCATCAGTGATGCTCGGCGGGAGCTGTTTTTT
>TRBJ1-5|14|.|TRBV7-9|.
CASSFSYREEPQHF
TGTGCCAGCAGCTTCTCCTACCGGGAGGAGCCCCAGCATTTT
>TRBJ1-4|16|.|TRBV6-2/TRBV6-3|.
CASSRRSIRTNEKLFF
TGTGCCAGCAGCCGCCGGTCGATCAGAACTAATGAAAAACTGTTTTTT
>TRBJ2-7|14|.|TRBV6-5|TRBD1
CASSRRTGYGEQYF
TGTGCCAGCAGTCGCCGGACAGGGTATGGCGAGCAGTACTTC
>TRBJ2-7|15|.|TRBV7-2|.
CASSPVPGTYYEQYF
TGTGCCAGCAGCCCAGTTCCGGGAACCTACTACGAGCAGTACTTC
>TRBJ2-6|15|many|TRBV7-2|TRBD1
CASSRDSSGANVLTF
TGTGCCAGCAGCAGGGACAGCTCTGGGGCCAACGTCCTGACTTTC
>TRBJ2-1|10|.|TRBV29-1|.
CSGDFNEQFF
TGCAGCGGAGATTTTAATGAGCAGTTCTTC
>TRBJ1-2|16|.|TRBV30|.
CAWKGWGEDDPYGYTF
TGTGCCTGGAAGGGGTGGGGAGAAGATGATCCCTATGGCTACACCTTC
>TRBJ1-2|13|few|TRBV7-9|.
CASSASWGDGYTF
TGTGCCAGCAGCGCGTCCTGGGGGGATGGCTACACCTTC